By sample fraction, the clone carrying this T cell receptor (beta chain) is medium-sized. Its target is not known. TCR libraries were prepared from around 15 ng of total RNA with the QIAseq Immune Repertoire TCR panel. TCRdb processed the reads anew with MiXCR; each CDR3 protein has one entry. This table holds approximately 1,100 distinct CDR3 sequences, 7% to 7.5% found once. From live CD3+CD8+TCRalphabeta+ cells, four PD-1 and/or TIGIT subsets were sorted. The entry originates in a study of circulating CD8 cells and anti-PD-1 response in melanoma. Study background: Of approximately 13 patients, seven got anti-PD-1 first and six had prior therapy. Study-level findings and limits: PD-1 and DPOS subsets showed similar, higher clonality than DNEG.

Specimen: CD8+ T cells from PBMCs, collected at baseline or after one month of anti-PD-1 therapy (not recorded which). The TCR was taken from a human donor with melanoma.

CDR3 nucleotide sequence: TGCAGCGTTGTTTCGAAGAAAAGCTCCTACGAGCAGTACTTC. It translates to CSVVSKKSSYEQYF. The rearrangement joins TRBV29-1 to TRBJ2-7; D call uncertain. The V gene lost 4 bases and the J gene lost 0 bases, with 13 bases spanning the gap. CDR1 is SQVTM, CDR2 ANQGSEA, per germline. This CDR3 is 14 amino acids long.